This TCR beta chain was obtained from a study of T cell repertoires in cytomegalovirus infection. Study-wide context: Use of recently identified HLA-C-restricted and well-studied HLA-B-restricted CMV epitopes was part of the study. Indications of both CMV infection and matching HLA type were provided by public TCR beta signatures.

This clonotype was detected a few times. The antigen is not known. TCRdb ran MiXCR on the reads and lists one entry per CDR3 protein. The sample consists of 650,000 to 900,000 distinct CDR3 sequences, less than 35% of them appearing once. The germline CDR1 and CDR2 sequences are SGHTA and FQGNSA. V dropped 2 bases and J dropped 8 bases, with 10 bases sitting between them. The CDR3 is made up of 13 amino acids. This clonotype was sampled from a human donor in good health (CMV status not recorded). Some clones in this sample may be carry-over from other donors' samples. The sequenced sample was cultured CD8+ T cells from PBMCs, obtained from culture after CMV antigen stimulation. The chain combines TRBV7-2 with TRBJ2-1; D remains unclear. CDR3 sequence reads: CASSLWLGYEQFF. The CDR3 DNA follows: TGTGCCAGCAGCTTATGGCTAGGGTATGAGCAGTTCTTC.